This T cell receptor beta chain was found in a study of blood T cells in healthy people across ages. Overall study context: Template-switching capture recovered about one barcoded beta molecule per two T cells.

Concerning this clonotype: No antigen is known for it.

Then a second PCR, running about 7 to 11 cycles, was carried out with a sample-barcoded 5' primer and a J-beta primer mix. Through a template-switch adaptor with 12 random nucleotides, each cDNA molecule received a tag. A single record per CDR3 protein comes from TCRdb applying MiXCR to the 5' RACE reads. Among just over 1 million distinct CDR3 sequences listed, around 43% were seen once. This CDR3 region has 15 residues. V lost 6 bases, J lost 5 bases, and 19 bases lay in between. Study-wide results and caveats: Across the age range, TCR beta diversity per million T cells fell in a roughly linear way.

This sequence originates from a woman aged 55 to 70 in good health. The sequencing input was blood. The rearrangement joins TRBV12-3 or TRBV12-4 to TRBJ2-5; possibly TRBD1 for D (6 bases). DNA of the CDR3: TGTGCCAGCAGCCCACTCCAGGGGAAGTACGAGACCCAGTACTTC. Amino acid sequence: CASSPLQGKYETQYF.